One sample yielded the 18 T cell receptor beta chains listed below, sequenced in a study of blood T cells in healthy people across ages. It was with a sample-barcoded 5' primer and a J-beta primer mix that a second PCR of about 7 to 12 cycles was run. TCRdb called the 5' RACE reads again in MiXCR, with one record for every CDR3 protein. There are about 1,400,000 distinct CDR3 sequences in the sample; 45% to 70% occur only once, and 6.5% to 8.5% lies in the top ten. Sequencing input: blood. The source of these receptors is a man aged 18 to 29 in good health.

The chain carries TRBV12-3 or TRBV12-4 and TRBJ2-5; the D gene is possibly TRBD1 (6 bases). V was trimmed by 5 bases and J by 6 bases, leaving 16 bases between them. The CDR3 has 14 amino acids. The CDR3 is CASSVRGSPKTQYF. Here the CDR3 DNA reads TGTGCCAGCAGTGTAAGGGGGTCCCCCAAGACCCAGTACTTC.

CDR3 nucleotide sequence: TGTGCCAGCAGTTACTCGCCAAGCGGGGGCAAGACCTACAATGAGCAGTTCTTC. It codes for CASSYSPSGGKTYNEQFF. The chain employs TRBV6-2 or TRBV6-3 and TRBJ2-1; 8 bases fit TRBD2. The germline V gene encodes CDR1 MNHEY and CDR2 SVGEGT. The CDR3 is made up of 18 amino acids. Losses at the gene ends were 0 bases for V and 2 bases for J; bases not matched to a gene: 9.

The rearrangement uses TRBV28 and TRBJ2-5; TRBD2 might be the D (6 bases). Germline CDR1 is MDHEN and CDR2 is SYDVKM. The V and J ends lost 8 bases and 10 bases respectively, with 17 bases between them. The CDR3 has 12 amino acids. The CDR3, as DNA: TGTGCCAGCGGTCGTGGGGGAGGAATCCAGTACTTC. Translation gives CASGRGGGIQYF.

The gene calls are TRBV20-1 and TRBJ2-1, with a tentative D call TRBD1 (6 bases). CDR1 and CDR2 from the germline V gene are DFQATT and SNEGSKA (reference sequence). V was cut by 6 bases and J by 0 bases, with 12 bases left in between. The CDR3 contains 14 residues. CDR3 protein: CSAPGQLSYNEQFF. In DNA, the CDR3 is TGCAGTGCCCCGGGACAACTCTCCTACAATGAGCAGTTCTTC.

This clonotype was seen only once. The V and J genes are TRBV7-9 and TRBJ2-7; D uncertain. CDR3 length equals 14 residues. Germline V gene data show CDR1 as SEHNR and CDR2 as FQNEAQ (reference sequence). Trimming removed 5 bases from V and 0 bases from J, with 11 bases in between. The CDR3 loop is CASSPPHSSYEQYF. CDR3 DNA: TGTGCCAGCAGCCCCCCGCACAGCTCCTACGAGCAGTACTTC.

This chain links TRBV29-1 with TRBJ2-1; TRBD2 aligns across 7 bases. The CDR3 is made up of 13 amino acids. Germline V CDR1 and CDR2: SQVTM, ANQGSEA. CDR3 amino acids: CRLLADSYNEQFF. CDR3 DNA sequence: TGCAGATTGCTAGCGGACTCCTACAATGAGCAGTTCTTC.

CDR3 nucleotide sequence: TGTGCCATCAGTGAGTTAGGGACAGGGAGTCAAGAGACCCAGTACTTC. Protein sequence: CAISELGTGSQETQYF. The rearrangement uses TRBV10-3 and TRBJ2-5; 9 nucleotides match TRBD1. This CDR3 has 16 residues. Trimming took 1 base from V and 2 from J; bases not matched to a gene: 5. The germline V gene encodes CDR1 ENHRY and CDR2 SYGVKD.

The chain carries TRBV5-1 and TRBJ2-1; TRBD1 might be the D (6 bases). CDR1 is SGHRS, CDR2 YFSETQ, per germline. The CDR3 has 15 amino acids. V lost 1 base, J lost 7 bases, and 15 bases lay in between. The CDR3 here is CASSLKQGSRNEQFF. The CDR3 DNA reads TGCGCCAGCAGCTTGAAGCAGGGGTCACGGAATGAGCAGTTCTTC.

The chain employs TRBV20-1 and TRBJ2-1; possible D gene TRBD1, 5 bases. CDR3 length: 12 amino acids. The germline V gene encodes CDR1 DFQATT and CDR2 SNEGSKA (reference sequence). V dropped 6 bases and J dropped 8 bases, with 14 bases sitting between them. The CDR3 region is CSAIPQVDEQFF. The CDR3 nucleotides read TGCAGTGCCATCCCACAGGTCGATGAGCAGTTCTTC.

This chain connects TRBV7-2 to TRBJ2-7, with a weak D call TRBD1 (5 bases). This CDR3 has 13 amino acids. With 1 base removed from V and 6 bases from J, the gap between germline ends came to 10 bases. The germline gives CDR1 SGHTA, CDR2 FQGNSA. The CDR3 DNA follows: TGTGCCAGCAGCTTAGGGAACAGGTTCGAGCAGTACTTC. Translated: CASSLGNRFEQYF.

This chain links TRBV14 with TRBJ1-5; D remains ambiguous. This CDR3 comprises 13 residues. Germline CDR1 reads SGHDN; CDR2 reads FVKESK. V lost 2 bases to trimming and J lost 2 bases, with 4 bases between them. The CDR3 region has the DNA TGTGCCAGCAGCCAATTTGGCAATCAGCCCCAGCATTTT. Translation gives CASSQFGNQPQHF.

The V and J genes are TRBV11-2 and TRBJ2-5; D may be TRBD2 (5 bases). Germline lookup yields CDR1 SGHAT and CDR2 FQNNGV. The CDR3 spans 16 residues. Trimming removed 3 bases at V and 5 bases at J, with 19 bases between. The CDR3 sequence is CASSFTVQAGGETQYF. Written as DNA, the CDR3 is TGTGCCAGCAGCTTTACAGTCCAGGCGGGTGGCGAGACCCAGTACTTC.

The chain recombines TRBV4-2 with TRBJ2-1; possibly TRBD1 for D (5 bases). Trimming cost V 3 bases and J 9 bases, with 12 bases left between them. The CDR3 totals 13 residues. Germline V gene lookup returns CDR1 LGHNA and CDR2 YNFKEQ. The CDR3, as DNA: TGTGCCAGCAGCCAGGGGATCGACAGTGAGCAGTTCTTC. It yields the protein CASSQGIDSEQFF.

This clonotype was observed once. The V call is TRBV29-1, the J call TRBJ2-2, with D perhaps given as TRBD1 or TRBD2 (5 bases each). This CDR3 contains 14 residues. V was cut by 6 bases and J by 3 bases, with 14 bases left in between. The germline V gene has CDR1 SQVTM and CDR2 ANQGSEA. CDR3 sequence (DNA): TGCAGCGTCCTAAACCAGGGAGACACCGGGGAGCTGTTTTTT. Its translation: CSVLNQGDTGELFF.

Worth noting for this clonotype: The junction and the germline gene differ at one end; a read error may be behind it. This chain links TRBV7-6 with TRBJ1-5; possible D gene TRBD1, 5 bases. CDR3 size: 17 residues. The V gene's germline CDR1 is SGHVS and CDR2 FNYEAQ. Here the CDR3 reads CAGSSLSQGASNQPQHF. DNA of the CDR3: TGTGCCGGCAGCTCCCTGAGCCAGGGAGCCAGCAATCAGCCCCAGCATTTT.

This clonotype was observed a few times. V is TRBV13 and J is TRBJ2-1; 7 bases align to TRBD2. The CDR3 extends over 15 amino acids. V gave up 5 bases and J gave up 3 bases; unmatched junction bases: 7. Germline CDR1 is PRHDT and CDR2 is FYEKMQ (reference sequence). In DNA, the CDR3 is TGTGCCAGCAGCCGCCAGCGGGGTCGCTACAATGAGCAGTTCTTC. Its translation: CASSRQRGRYNEQFF.

CDR3: CASRQQGTSTDTQYF. CDR3 nucleotide sequence: TGTGCCAGCAGACAACAGGGGACTAGCACAGATACGCAGTATTTT. The chain employs TRBV7-2 and TRBJ2-3; a possible D gene is TRBD1 (7 bases). The CDR3 has 15 residues. Germline CDR1 is SGHTA and CDR2 is FQGNSA. The V gene lost 6 bases and the J gene lost 0 bases, with 13 bases spanning the gap.

The CDR3 coding sequence is TGTGCCAGCAGCCTCCGGGACACAGAAAACAATGAGCAGTTCTTC. The encoded protein is CASSLRDTENNEQFF. V gene TRBV7-9 combines with J gene TRBJ2-1, with D possibly TRBD1 on 6 matching bases. Germline V gene data show CDR1 as SEHNR and CDR2 as FQNEAQ (reference sequence). This CDR3 spans 15 amino acids. V was pared by 5 bases and J by 5 bases, with 16 bases between.